These 18 T cell receptor beta chains were sequenced from one sample in a study of T cell changes during pregnancy in multiple sclerosis. Using immunoSEQ multiplex PCR, the repertoire was profiled, and TCRdb retains in-frame clones only, with some absent. The data show more than 90,000 clones, 91% seen once. This sample comprised peripheral blood, obtained in the second trimester of pregnancy. These receptors all stem from a female donor with multiple sclerosis, enrolled in a pregnancy study.

This chain joins TRBV6-6 and TRBJ1-2; D may be TRBD1 (6 bases). Germline loops: CDR1 MNHNY, CDR2 SVGAGI (reference sequence). The CDR3 contains 14 residues. Deletions cut 9 bases from V and 1 base from J, with 15 bases between. As DNA, the CDR3 is TGTGCCAGTGAAGGTCGGGACAATAACTATGGCTACACCTTC. Its protein is CASEGRDNNYGYTF.

This chain links TRBV6-6 with TRBJ2-2; 7 bases align to TRBD2. Germline CDR1 is MNHNY and CDR2 is SVGAGI (reference sequence). V was pared by 7 bases and J by 0 bases, with 5 bases of the junction left unmatched. The length of the CDR3 is 15 residues. CDR3 in DNA: TGTGCCAGCACCAGGAGCGGGACGAACACCGGGGAGCTGTTTTTT. This gives the protein CASTRSGTNTGELFF.

V gene TRBV10-3 combines with J gene TRBJ2-4, with D possibly being TRBD2 (6 bases). With 8 bases removed from V and 8 bases from J, the gap between germline ends came to 22 bases. The germline CDR1 and CDR2 sequences are ENHRY and SYGVKD. The CDR3 is 15 amino acids. The CDR3 here is CAISGGPKRGYIQYF. CDR3 DNA: TGTGCCATCTCGGGCGGGCCGAAACGGGGGTACATTCAGTACTTC.

The chain uses TRBV6-5 and TRBJ2-7; possibly TRBD2 for D (6 bases). The ends were cut back, 2 bases at V and 6 bases at J, with 17 bases in the middle. The CDR3 totals 15 residues. Germline CDR1 is MNHEY and CDR2 is SVGAGI. The CDR3 nucleotides read TGTGCCAGCAGTTACGTTGGGACTGGTTTGAGCGAGCAGTACTTC. Translating gives CASSYVGTGLSEQYF.

V usage is TRBV5-1 and J usage is TRBJ2-7, with 8 bases identical to TRBD2. Germline CDR1 is SGHRS and CDR2 is YFSETQ. This CDR3 has 13 amino acids. V lost 4 bases, J lost 6 bases, and 6 bases stayed unmatched. The CDR3 DNA reads as TGCGCCAGCAGCAGCGGGACTAGTCGCGAGCAGTACTTC. Translated: CASSSGTSREQYF. The variable domain in full, with the rest retrieved from reference TRBV5-1 and TRBJ2-7, is KAGVTQTPRYLIKTRGQQVTLSCSPISGHRSVSWYQQTPGQGLQFLFEYFSETQRNKGNFPGRFSGRQFSNSRSEMNVSTLELGDSALYLCASSSGTSREQYFGPGTRLTVT.

As for this clone: Other DNA sequences in the sample encode the same CDR3. V usage is TRBV6-6 and J usage is TRBJ2-1; 8 bases agree with TRBD2. The germline V gene has CDR1 MNHNY and CDR2 SVGAGI (reference sequence). V lost 5 bases, J lost 1 base, and 4 bases stayed unmatched. CDR3 length: 15 amino acids. Here the CDR3 DNA reads TGTGCCAGCAGTCCGGGACTAGGGTCCTACAATGAGCAGTTCTTC. Translated, it gives CASSPGLGSYNEQFF.

V and J are TRBV9 and TRBJ1-3, with a possible D match to TRBD1 (5 bases). The CDR3 has 17 residues. The V end lost 0 bases, the J end lost 2 bases, and 15 bases lay between the germline ends. Germline CDR1 is SGDLS and CDR2 is YYNGEE. The DNA of the CDR3 is TGTGCCAGCAGCGTAGAGGGCCGATGGGGGGCTGGAAACACCATATATTTT. As protein: CASSVEGRWGAGNTIYF.

V gene TRBV5-4 combines with J gene TRBJ2-1, with D possibly TRBD2 on 6 matching bases. This CDR3 has 15 residues. Germline-derived CDR1 and CDR2 are SGHNT and YYREEE (reference sequence). The V end was cut by 0 bases, the J end by 7 bases, with 14 bases between. In DNA form, the CDR3 reads TGTGCCAGCAGCTTGGGGCGGCAAGGGAGGAATGAGCAGTTCTTC. This translates into CASSLGRQGRNEQFF.

The chain is built from TRBV9 and TRBJ2-1; 9 bases map to TRBD2. Germline-derived CDR1 and CDR2 are SGDLS and YYNGEE. With V trimmed by 0 bases and J by 9 bases, 7 bases remained unmatched. The CDR3 is 15 residues long. The CDR3 protein is CASSVAIAGVGEQFF. CDR3 nucleotide sequence: TGTGCCAGCAGCGTAGCTATAGCGGGAGTGGGTGAGCAGTTCTTC. Together with reference TRBV9 and TRBJ2-1, the CDR3 gives the full variable domain: DSGVTQTPKHLITATGQRVTLRCSPRSGDLSVYWYQQSLDQGLQFLIQYYNGEERAKGNILERFSAQQFPDLHSELNLSSLELGDSALYFCASSVAIAGVGEQFFGPGTRLTVL.

V usage is TRBV5-1 and J usage is TRBJ2-7, with a tentative D call TRBD1 (6 bases). Germline V gives CDR1 SGHRS, CDR2 YFSETQ. V lost 0 bases, J lost 6 bases, and 7 bases lay in between. The CDR3 is 12 residues long. This CDR3 reads CASSLAGAEQYF. The CDR3 nucleotides read TGCGCCAGCAGCTTGGCAGGGGCCGAGCAGTACTTC.

This clone appeared a single time. The chain employs TRBV28 and TRBJ1-1; D uncertain. Germline loops: CDR1 MDHEN, CDR2 SYDVKM. The CDR3 covers 15 residues. Trimming removed 3 bases at V and 5 bases at J, with 16 bases between. CDR3 DNA: TGTGCCAGCAGTTTTCCGGGTCCCGCGGGGACTGAAGCTTTCTTT. It yields the protein CASSFPGPAGTEAFF.

The chain has TRBV23-1 and TRBJ1-5, with D possibly being TRBD1 (5 bases). TRBV23-1 is an open reading frame, and its role is uncertain. The length of the CDR3 is 16 residues. Trimming removed 0 bases at V and 0 bases at J, with 9 bases between. The CDR3 loop is CASSQSNRNSNQPQHF. CDR3 nucleotides: TGCGCCAGCAGTCAATCGAACAGGAATAGCAATCAGCCCCAGCATTTT.

This clone was found once. The chain has TRBV15 and TRBJ2-6, with 12 positions matching TRBD1. The CDR3 consists of 20 residues. After removal of 4 bases from V and 4 bases from J, the junction contained 14 bases not matched to a gene. Germline V gene lookup returns CDR1 LNHNV and CDR2 YYDKDF (reference sequence). CDR3: CATSTEGWDRGPLGANVLTF. CDR3 nucleotides: TGTGCCACCAGCACAGAAGGTTGGGACAGGGGGCCTTTAGGGGCCAACGTCCTGACTTTC.

V usage is TRBV14 and J usage is TRBJ1-3; perhaps TRBD1 as D (6 bases). Trimming removed 6 bases from V and 0 bases from J, with 12 bases in between. The length of the CDR3 is 15 residues. Per the germline V gene, CDR1 is SGHDN and CDR2 is FVKESK. Written as DNA, the CDR3 is TGTGCCAGCAGTCGGACAGTCAGCTCTGGAAACACCATATATTTT. This gives the protein CASSRTVSSGNTIYF. The full variable domain, in which reference TRBV14 and TRBJ1-3 provide the parts outside the CDR3, is EAGVTQFPSHSVIEKGQTVTLRCDPISGHDNLYWYRRVMGKEIKFLLHFVKESKQDESGMPNNRFLAERTGGTYSTLKVQPAELEDSGVYFCASSRTVSSGNTIYFGEGSWLTVV.

This chain connects TRBV4-1 to TRBJ1-4; 8 bases are a match to TRBD1. The CDR3 is made up of 17 amino acids. The trim removed 3 bases at V and 2 bases at J, leaving 8 bases unmatched. Per germline, CDR1 MGHRA and CDR2 YSYEKL. The CDR3 reads CASSQGAQGATNEKLFF. CDR3 nucleotides: TGCGCCAGCAGCCAGGGGGCCCAGGGGGCGACTAATGAAAAACTGTTTTTT.

The V gene is TRBV4-2, the J gene TRBJ1-2; D gene uncertain. Germline CDR1 LGHNA, CDR2 YNFKEQ. The length of the CDR3 is 17 residues. The ends were cut back, 0 bases at V and 0 bases at J, with 14 bases in the middle. CDR3 loop: CASSQEAVAGANYGYTF. The CDR3 DNA is TGTGCCAGCAGCCAAGAAGCTGTGGCCGGAGCTAACTATGGCTACACCTTC.

J is TRBJ2-7 and V is TRBV6-6; TRBD1 matches 8 bases. Looked up from germline, CDR1 is MNHNY and CDR2 is SVGAGI (reference sequence). The CDR3 has 15 residues. With V trimmed by 5 bases and J by 0 bases, 6 bases remained unmatched. CDR3 sequence reads: CASSARTGPSYEQYF. The CDR3 DNA reads TGTGCCAGCAGTGCACGGACAGGGCCCTCCTACGAGCAGTACTTC.

In its sample, this clone was seen once. V usage is TRBV6-1 and J usage is TRBJ2-7, with D perhaps TRBD2 (5 bases). CDR3 length: 14 residues. Germline V gene data show CDR1 as MNHNS and CDR2 as SASEGT. V lost 8 bases, J lost 6 bases, and 20 bases lay in between. The CDR3 DNA is TGTGCCAGCCGGATCTCGTGGGAGTCGGGCGAGCAGTACTTC. It specifies CASRISWESGEQYF.